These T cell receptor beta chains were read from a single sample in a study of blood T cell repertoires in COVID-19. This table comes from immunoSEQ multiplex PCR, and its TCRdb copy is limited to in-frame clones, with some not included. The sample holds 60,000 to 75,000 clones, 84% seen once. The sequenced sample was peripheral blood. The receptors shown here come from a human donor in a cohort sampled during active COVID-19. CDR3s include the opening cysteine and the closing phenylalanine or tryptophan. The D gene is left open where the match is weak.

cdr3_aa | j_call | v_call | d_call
CASSLWELTEAFF | TRBJ1-1 | TRBV12-3/TRBV12-4 | -
CAWKLAGGNEQYF | TRBJ2-7 | TRBV30 | TRBD1
CASSLTSGANVLTF | TRBJ2-6 | TRBV6-2/TRBV6-3 | -
CASSGTSGRTGYEQFF | TRBJ2-1 | TRBV4-2 | TRBD2
CAISSGTPSAEAFF | TRBJ1-1 | TRBV10-3 | -
CASSQGTGGVSGANVLTF | TRBJ2-6 | TRBV3-1/TRBV3-2 | TRBD1
CASSPPFSDREPLRLYEQYF | TRBJ2-7 | TRBV23-1 | TRBD1
CASSQVDNSPLHF | TRBJ1-6 | TRBV4-1 | -
CASSYRDRDYEQYF | TRBJ2-7 | TRBV6-5 | TRBD1
CASSHGSGEQYF | TRBJ2-7 | TRBV11-2 | -
CASSVGRSLGGELFF | TRBJ2-2 | TRBV2 | -
CASIQGANTEAFF | TRBJ1-1 | TRBV19 | TRBD1
CASSARVSSEQYF | TRBJ2-7 | TRBV11-3 | -
CASSPSKPIGLAETYEQYF | TRBJ2-7 | TRBV5-1 | TRBD2
CASSHGISLEGPSYEQYF | TRBJ2-7 | TRBV4-2 | -
CASSESNRGTEAFF | TRBJ1-1 | TRBV10-2 | TRBD1
CASSSRTGSSYEQYF | TRBJ2-7 | TRBV13 | TRBD1
CASSTPPGGGNQPQHF | TRBJ1-5 | TRBV19 | -
CASSYSKARGFETQYF | TRBJ2-5 | TRBV6-5 | -
CASSQDPRGTDTQYF | TRBJ2-3 | TRBV3-1/TRBV3-2 | -
CASSQGVGGTEAFF | TRBJ1-1 | TRBV4-1 | -
CAWDRGPNYEQYF | TRBJ2-7 | TRBV30 | -
CASSDWEETQYF | TRBJ2-5 | TRBV5-6 | -
CASSQDRGSSYEQYF | TRBJ2-7 | TRBV4-2 | -
CSVIVADTLYNEQFF | TRBJ2-1 | TRBV29-1 | -
CASSQTKIQGQYYEQYF | TRBJ2-7 | TRBV7-2 | TRBD1
CASSFTEGDTIYF | TRBJ1-3 | TRBV27 | -
CSASQGAGTEAFF | TRBJ1-1 | TRBV20-1 | TRBD1
CATSSDLATEAFF | TRBJ1-1 | TRBV15 | -
CASSLMTGLSRNQPQHF | TRBJ1-5 | TRBV12-1 | -
CASSQDPGGRQPQHF | TRBJ1-5 | TRBV4-2 | TRBD1
CASSSHWSSYNEQFF | TRBJ2-1 | TRBV7-2 | -
CASSLEAGSGGYTF | TRBJ1-2 | TRBV5-4 | -
CASSYSRTGQGNQPQHF | TRBJ1-5 | TRBV6-2/TRBV6-3 | TRBD1
CAPRVGGGIHEQYF | TRBJ2-7 | TRBV27 | TRBD2
CASSVQACTF | TRBJ1-2 | TRBV9 | -
CASSLQGPSTDTQYF | TRBJ2-3 | TRBV4-3 | -
CASSRNRRSEQFF | TRBJ2-1 | TRBV7-8 | -
CASRATGGLKQPQHF | TRBJ1-5 | TRBV27 | TRBD1
CATSRDFVAGLNYGYTF | TRBJ1-2 | TRBV15 | -
CASSPTLAFVGSGYNEQFF | TRBJ2-1 | TRBV18 | -
CASSQGTPREPTF | TRBJ1-2 | TRBV3-1/TRBV3-2 | -
CASSPDSILPEAFF | TRBJ1-1 | TRBV18 | -
CASSSPSGGGTDTQYF | TRBJ2-3 | TRBV7-2 | TRBD2
CASSLTLGGKFEAFF | TRBJ1-1 | TRBV5-5 | TRBD1
CASSYSTGGRDQPQHF | TRBJ1-5 | TRBV6-2/TRBV6-3 | -
CATSEGLAGGQETQYF | TRBJ2-5 | TRBV24-1 | TRBD2
CASRNRADTQYF | TRBJ2-3 | TRBV27 | -
CASSLELTSGSKEQYF | TRBJ2-7 | TRBV7-9 | TRBD2
CASSYAGGPDTQYF | TRBJ2-3 | TRBV6-5 | TRBD2
CASSDDRYEQYF | TRBJ2-7 | TRBV28 | -